The entry that follows covers one T cell receptor (beta chain) sequence. The V gene's germline CDR1 is MGHRA and CDR2 YSYEKL. J gave up 6 bases and V 0 bases, and 4 bases lay outside the gene matches. The CDR3 consists of 14 residues. TCRdb itself ran the 5' RACE reads through MiXCR, one entry per CDR3 protein. The data show roughly 620,000 distinct CDR3 sequences, with about 20% seen just once and approximately 12% held by the top ten. These data belong to a study of T-cell memory formation after mild COVID-19. Study details: Most TCR clusters belonged to a single donor.

The chain is built from TRBV4-1 and TRBJ2-7, with TRBD1 matching over 8 bases. This clonotype originated in an adult woman who had mild COVID-19 (a few samples of this study predate the infection). Cell type and time point are not known. The sequenced sample was PBMCs or a T cell subset sorted from them (not recorded which). As DNA, the CDR3 is TGCGCCAGCAGCCAAGATGTCACAGGGGGCGAGCAGTACTTC. Amino acid sequence: CASSQDVTGGEQYF.